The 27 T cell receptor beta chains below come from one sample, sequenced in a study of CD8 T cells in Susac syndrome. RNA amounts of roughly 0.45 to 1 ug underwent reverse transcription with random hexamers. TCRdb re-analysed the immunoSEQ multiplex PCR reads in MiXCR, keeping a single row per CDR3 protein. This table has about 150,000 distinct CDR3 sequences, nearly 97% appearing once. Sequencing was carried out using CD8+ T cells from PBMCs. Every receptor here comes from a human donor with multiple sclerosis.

Here the CDR3 DNA reads TGTGCCAGCAGCCAAAGGGTCGGACTTCTCACAGATACGCAGTATTTT. Translated: CASSQRVGLLTDTQYF. The chain uses TRBV3-1 and TRBJ2-3; weak D call: TRBD2 (5 bases). The germline V gene has CDR1 LGHDT and CDR2 YNNKEL (reference sequence). The ends were cut back, 2 bases at V and 2 bases at J, with 14 bases in the middle. This CDR3 contains 16 residues.

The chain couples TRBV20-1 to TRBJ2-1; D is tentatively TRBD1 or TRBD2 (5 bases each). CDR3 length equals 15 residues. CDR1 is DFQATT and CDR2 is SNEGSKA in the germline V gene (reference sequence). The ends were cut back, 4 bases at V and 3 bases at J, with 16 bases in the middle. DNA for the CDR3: TGCAGTGCTACTCCATTCCGGGACCACTACAATGAGCAGTTCTTC. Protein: CSATPFRDHYNEQFF.

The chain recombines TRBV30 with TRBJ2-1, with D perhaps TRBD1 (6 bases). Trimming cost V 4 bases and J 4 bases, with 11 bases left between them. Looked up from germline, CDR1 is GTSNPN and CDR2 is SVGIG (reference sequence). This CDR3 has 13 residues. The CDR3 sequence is CAWTGARYNEQFF. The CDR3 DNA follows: TGTGCCTGGACAGGGGCGCGGTACAATGAGCAGTTCTTC.

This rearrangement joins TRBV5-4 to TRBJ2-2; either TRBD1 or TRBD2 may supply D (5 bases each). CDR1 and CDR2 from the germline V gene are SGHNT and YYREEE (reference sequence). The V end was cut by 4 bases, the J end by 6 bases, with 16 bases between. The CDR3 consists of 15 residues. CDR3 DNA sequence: TGTGCCAGCAGCCCCGGGACCGGGTCACCCGGGGAGCTGTTTTTT. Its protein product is CASSPGTGSPGELFF.

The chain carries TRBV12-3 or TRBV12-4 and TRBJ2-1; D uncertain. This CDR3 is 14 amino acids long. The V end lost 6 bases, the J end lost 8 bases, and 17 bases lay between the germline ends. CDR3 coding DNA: TGTGCCAGCAGCCACGGGCCGCTCGGTTATGAGCAGTTCTTC. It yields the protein CASSHGPLGYEQFF.

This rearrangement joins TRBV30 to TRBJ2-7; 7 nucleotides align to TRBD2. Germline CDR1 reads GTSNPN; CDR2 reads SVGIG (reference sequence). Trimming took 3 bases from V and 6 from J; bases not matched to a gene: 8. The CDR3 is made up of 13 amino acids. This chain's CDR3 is CAWSPGGGGEQYF. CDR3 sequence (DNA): TGTGCCTGGAGCCCTGGGGGGGGAGGCGAGCAGTACTTC.

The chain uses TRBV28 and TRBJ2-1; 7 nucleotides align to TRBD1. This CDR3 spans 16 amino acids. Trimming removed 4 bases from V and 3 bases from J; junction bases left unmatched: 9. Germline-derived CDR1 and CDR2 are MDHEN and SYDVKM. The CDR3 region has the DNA TGTGCCAGCAGTTCGACAGGGTTTCCCCTCTACAATGAGCAGTTCTTC. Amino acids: CASSSTGFPLYNEQFF.

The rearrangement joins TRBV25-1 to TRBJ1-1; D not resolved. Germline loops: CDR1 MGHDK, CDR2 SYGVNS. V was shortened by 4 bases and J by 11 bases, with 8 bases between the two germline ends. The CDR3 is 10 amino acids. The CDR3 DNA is TGTGCCAGCAGTGGGAAAGGGGCTTTCTTT. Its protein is CASSGKGAFF.

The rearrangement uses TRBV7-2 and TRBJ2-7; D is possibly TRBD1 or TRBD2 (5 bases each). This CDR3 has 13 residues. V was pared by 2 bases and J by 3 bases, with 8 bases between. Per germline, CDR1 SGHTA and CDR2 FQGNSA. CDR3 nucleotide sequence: TGTGCCAGCAGCTTATGGGACGGCTACGAGCAGTACGTC. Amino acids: CASSLWDGYEQYV.

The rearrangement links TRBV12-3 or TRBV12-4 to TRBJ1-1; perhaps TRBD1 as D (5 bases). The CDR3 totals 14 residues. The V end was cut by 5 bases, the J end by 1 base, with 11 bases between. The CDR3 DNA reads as TGTGCCAGCAGTACGACAGACTCGAACACTGAAGCTTTCTTT. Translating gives CASSTTDSNTEAFF.

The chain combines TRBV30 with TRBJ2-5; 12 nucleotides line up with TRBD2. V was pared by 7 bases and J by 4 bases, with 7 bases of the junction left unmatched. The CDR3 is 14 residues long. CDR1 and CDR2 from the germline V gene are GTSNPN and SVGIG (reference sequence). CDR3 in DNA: TGTGCCTCATCTAGCGGGGGGGCCGTAGAGACCCAGTACTTC. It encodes CASSSGGAVETQYF.

The CDR3 spells CASSWTSGYNEQFF. CDR3 sequence (DNA): TGTGCCAGCAGTTGGACATCGGGGTACAATGAGCAGTTCTTC. V and J are TRBV12-3 or TRBV12-4 and TRBJ2-1; either TRBD1 or TRBD2 may supply D (5 bases each). V shed 4 bases and J shed 4 bases, with 11 bases lying between them. The CDR3 extends over 14 amino acids.

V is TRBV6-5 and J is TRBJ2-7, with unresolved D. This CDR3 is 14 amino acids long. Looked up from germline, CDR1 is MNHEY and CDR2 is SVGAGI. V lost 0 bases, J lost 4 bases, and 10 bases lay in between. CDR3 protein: CASSYSGLGYEQYF. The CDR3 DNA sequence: TGTGCCAGCAGTTACTCAGGATTGGGTTACGAGCAGTACTTC.

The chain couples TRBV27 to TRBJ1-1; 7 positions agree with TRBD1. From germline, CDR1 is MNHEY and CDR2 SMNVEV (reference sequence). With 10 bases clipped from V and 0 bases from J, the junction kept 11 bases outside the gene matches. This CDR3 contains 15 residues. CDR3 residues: CATSLSTGMNTEAFF. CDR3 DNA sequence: TGTGCCACCTCACTGTCGACAGGGATGAACACTGAAGCTTTCTTT.

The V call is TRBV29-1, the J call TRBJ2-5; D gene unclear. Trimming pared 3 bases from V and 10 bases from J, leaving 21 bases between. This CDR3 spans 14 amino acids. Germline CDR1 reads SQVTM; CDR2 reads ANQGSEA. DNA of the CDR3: TGCAGCGTTGATGCCCCCGGGCGGCCTGGGGACCAGTACTTC. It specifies CSVDAPGRPGDQYF.

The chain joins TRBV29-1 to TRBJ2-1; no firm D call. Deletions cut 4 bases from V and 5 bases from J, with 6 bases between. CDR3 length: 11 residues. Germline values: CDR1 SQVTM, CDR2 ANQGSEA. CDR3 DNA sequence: TGCAGCGTTGTCATGGACAATGAGCAGTTCTTC. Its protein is CSVVMDNEQFF.

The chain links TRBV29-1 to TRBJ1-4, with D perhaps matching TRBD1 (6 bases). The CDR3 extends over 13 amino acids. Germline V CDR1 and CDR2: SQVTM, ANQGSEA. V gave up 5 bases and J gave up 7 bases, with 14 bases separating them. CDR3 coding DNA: TGCAGCGTTTGGACAGCCTCAACTGAAAAACTGTTTTTT. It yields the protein CSVWTASTEKLFF.

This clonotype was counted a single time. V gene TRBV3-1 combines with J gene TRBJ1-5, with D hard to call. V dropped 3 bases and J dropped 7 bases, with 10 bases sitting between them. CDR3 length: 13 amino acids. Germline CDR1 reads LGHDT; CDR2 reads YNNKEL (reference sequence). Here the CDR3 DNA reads TGTGCCAGCAGCCAGATACAAGGGCAGCCCCAGCATTTT. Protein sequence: CASSQIQGQPQHF.

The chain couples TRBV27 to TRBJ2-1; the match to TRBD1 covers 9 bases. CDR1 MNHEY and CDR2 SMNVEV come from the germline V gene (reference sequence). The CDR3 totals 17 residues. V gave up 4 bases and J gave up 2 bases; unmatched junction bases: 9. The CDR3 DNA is TGTGCCAGCAGTTCAGGGACAGGGAGCCCCCCCTACAATGAGCAGTTCTTC. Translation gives CASSSGTGSPPYNEQFF.

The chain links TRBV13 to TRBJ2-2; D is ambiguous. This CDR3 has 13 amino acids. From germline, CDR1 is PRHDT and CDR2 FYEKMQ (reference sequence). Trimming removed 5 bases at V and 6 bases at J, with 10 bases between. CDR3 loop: CASSLRLAGELFF. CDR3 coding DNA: TGTGCCAGCAGCCTGAGGTTAGCCGGGGAGCTGTTTTTT. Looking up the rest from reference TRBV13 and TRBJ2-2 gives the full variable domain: AAGVIQSPRHLIKEKRETATLKCYPIPRHDTVYWYQQGPGQDPQFLISFYEKMQSDKGSIPDRFSAQQFSDYHSELNMSSLELGDSALYFCASSLRLAGELFFGEGSRLTVL.

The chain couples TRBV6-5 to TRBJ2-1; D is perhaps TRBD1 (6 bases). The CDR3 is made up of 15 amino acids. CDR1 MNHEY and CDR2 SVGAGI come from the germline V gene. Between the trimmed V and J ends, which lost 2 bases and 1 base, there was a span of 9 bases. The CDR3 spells CASSYQGLSYNEQFF. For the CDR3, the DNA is TGTGCCAGCAGTTACCAGGGGCTATCCTACAATGAGCAGTTCTTC.

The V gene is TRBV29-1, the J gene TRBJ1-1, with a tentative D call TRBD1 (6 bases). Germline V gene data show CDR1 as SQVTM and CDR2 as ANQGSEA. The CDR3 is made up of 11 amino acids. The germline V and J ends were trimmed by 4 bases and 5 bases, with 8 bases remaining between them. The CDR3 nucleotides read TGCAGCGTTGGGGACAAAACTGAAGCTTTCTTT. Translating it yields CSVGDKTEAFF.

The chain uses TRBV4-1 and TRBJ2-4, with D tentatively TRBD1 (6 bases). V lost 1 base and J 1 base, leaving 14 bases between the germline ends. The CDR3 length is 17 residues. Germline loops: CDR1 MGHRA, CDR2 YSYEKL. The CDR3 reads CASSQGYLQGAKNIQYF. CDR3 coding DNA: TGCGCCAGCAGCCAAGGTTACCTTCAGGGGGCCAAAAACATTCAGTACTTC.

DNA for the CDR3: TGCAGTGCTTCACTAGCGGGGGGCCTCTCCTACGAGCAGTACTTC. As protein: CSASLAGGLSYEQYF. The V call is TRBV20-1, the J call TRBJ2-7, with 12 bases that match TRBD2. The CDR3 is 15 amino acids. Looked up from germline, CDR1 is DFQATT and CDR2 is SNEGSKA (reference sequence). Losses at the gene ends were 5 bases for V and 0 bases for J; bases not matched to a gene: 5.

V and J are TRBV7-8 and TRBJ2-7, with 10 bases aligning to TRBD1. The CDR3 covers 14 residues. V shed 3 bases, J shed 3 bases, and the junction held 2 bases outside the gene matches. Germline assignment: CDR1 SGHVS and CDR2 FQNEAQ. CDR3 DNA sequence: TGTGCCAGCAGCTTCCGGGACAGGGGCTACGAGCAGTACTTC. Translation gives CASSFRDRGYEQYF.

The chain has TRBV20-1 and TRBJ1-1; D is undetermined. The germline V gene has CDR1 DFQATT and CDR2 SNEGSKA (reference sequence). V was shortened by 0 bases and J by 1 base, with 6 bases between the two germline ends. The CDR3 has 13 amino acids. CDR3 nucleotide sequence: TGCAGTGCTAGAGAGGTACAGAACACTGAAGCTTTCTTT. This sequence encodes CSAREVQNTEAFF.

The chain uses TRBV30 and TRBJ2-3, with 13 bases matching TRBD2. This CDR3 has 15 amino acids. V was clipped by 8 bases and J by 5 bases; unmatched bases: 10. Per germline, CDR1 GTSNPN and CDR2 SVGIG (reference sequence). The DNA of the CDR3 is TGTGCCGGTGGACTAGCGGGGGTCATTAAAGATACGCAGTATTTT. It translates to CAGGLAGVIKDTQYF.